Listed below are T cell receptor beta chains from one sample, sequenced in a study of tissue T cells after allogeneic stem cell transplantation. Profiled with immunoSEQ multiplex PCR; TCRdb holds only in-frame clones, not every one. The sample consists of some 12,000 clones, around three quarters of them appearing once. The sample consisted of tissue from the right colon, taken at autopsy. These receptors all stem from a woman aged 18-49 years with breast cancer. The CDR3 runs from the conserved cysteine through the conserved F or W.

CDR3aa: CATSRVGRRGGENEQFF
v_gene: TRBV15

CDR3aa: CASSLAAGTGANVLTF
v_gene: TRBV11-2

CDR3aa: CASSFQTGMGGYTF
v_gene: TRBV7-9

CDR3aa: CASSTRTSGGIQETQYF
v_gene: TRBV3-1/TRBV3-2

CDR3aa: CASSLVITGELFF
v_gene: TRBV7-7

CDR3aa: CASRVEAGDYGYTF
v_gene: TRBV2

CDR3aa: CASRQRRVTTGHEQFF
v_gene: TRBV2

CDR3aa: CASSQGASGNTIYF
v_gene: TRBV3-1/TRBV3-2

CDR3aa: CASSPRFDSRDDTDTQYF
v_gene: TRBV6-2/TRBV6-3

CDR3aa: CASSQDVSRNEKLFF
v_gene: TRBV4-1

CDR3aa: CATSRRGGSMNTEAFF
v_gene: TRBV15

CDR3aa: CASSVDQGQAVNTIYF
v_gene: TRBV9

CDR3aa: CASTRANMNTEAFF
v_gene: TRBV6-5

CDR3aa: CASSDFTSDQPQHF
v_gene: TRBV2

CDR3aa: CIPYGYTF
v_gene: TRBV20-1

CDR3aa: CASSAGDTGELFF
v_gene: TRBV6-4